Each of the 28 T cell receptor beta chains below was sequenced from the same sample in a study of cytomegalovirus exposure and HLA in healthy donors. PCR was performed using 60 Vbeta and 13 Jbeta primers. Some clones are missing from TCRdb's copy, which holds only in-frame ones; the method was immunoSEQ multiplex PCR. There are about 85,000 clones in the sample; over 70% occur only once, and roughly 2% lies in the top ten. What was sequenced was PBMCs. The origin of the receptors is a boy between 5 and 17 years old in good health and CMV-seronegative.

The chain is built from TRBV7-3 and TRBJ2-1; D perhaps matches TRBD2 (5 bases). Per germline, CDR1 SGHTA and CDR2 FQGTGA. Trimming removed 2 bases from V and 10 bases from J, with 12 bases in between. The CDR3 has 13 residues. The CDR3 reads CASSLGLTYEQFF. CDR3 nucleotides: TGTGCCAGCAGCTTAGGACTTACTTACGAGCAGTTCTTC.

This clone showed up just a few times. The gene calls are TRBV28 and TRBJ2-7; TRBD1 agrees at 7 bases. Germline V CDR1 and CDR2: MDHEN, SYDVKM. The CDR3 is made up of 14 amino acids. V dropped 6 bases and J dropped 0; count of bases not matched to a gene: 5. CDR3: CASRRQGDSYEQYF. In DNA, the CDR3 is TGTGCCAGCAGGCGTCAGGGGGACTCCTACGAGCAGTACTTC. Looking up the rest from reference TRBV28 and TRBJ2-7 gives the full variable domain: DVKVTQSSRYLVKRTGEKVFLECVQDMDHENMFWYRQDPGLGLRLIYFSYDVKMKEKGDIPEGYSVSREKKERFSLILESASTNQTSMYLCASRRQGDSYEQYFGPGTRLTVT.

The rearrangement links TRBV7-2 to TRBJ2-5, with TRBD2 matching 14 bases. V lost 5 bases to trimming and J lost 1 base; unmatched junction nucleotides: 6. CDR1 is SGHTA and CDR2 is FQGNSA in the germline V gene. The CDR3 has 17 amino acids. The CDR3 spells CASSLWTSGGIQETQYF. The CDR3 bases are TGTGCCAGCAGCCTCTGGACTAGCGGGGGGATCCAAGAGACCCAGTACTTC.

This clone was counted once. The chain uses TRBV29-1 and TRBJ2-7; unclear D gene. The V end was cut by 2 bases, the J end by 3 bases, with 11 bases between. The CDR3 has 13 residues. Germline lookup yields CDR1 SQVTM and CDR2 ANQGSEA. The CDR3 DNA follows: TGCAGCGTTGAATTGGTCAACTACTACGAGCAGTACTTC. Amino acid sequence: CSVELVNYYEQYF.

The chain couples TRBV6-1 to TRBJ1-2; unclear D gene. Germline V gene sequence: CDR1 MNHNS, CDR2 SASEGT. The CDR3 consists of 15 residues. The ends were cut back, 3 bases at V and 4 bases at J, with 15 bases in the middle. CDR3 DNA sequence: TGTGCCAGCAGTGATACCGTGAGGGTCTTCTATGGCTACACCTTC. This sequence encodes CASSDTVRVFYGYTF.

The chain employs TRBV6-5 and TRBJ2-1; 10 nucleotides agree with TRBD1. J gave up 6 bases and V 6 bases, and 5 bases lay outside the gene matches. The germline V gene has CDR1 MNHEY and CDR2 SVGAGI. This CDR3 comprises 14 residues. The DNA of the CDR3 is TGTGCCAGCAGCCTCGGACAGGGGGGCAATGAGCAGTTCTTC. Protein sequence: CASSLGQGGNEQFF.

This clone was observed a few times. The chain is built from TRBV5-1 and TRBJ2-7; TRBD2 might be the D (5 bases). Trimming shortened V by 3 bases and J by 0 bases, and 10 bases separated the two germline ends. Germline CDR1 SGHRS, CDR2 YFSETQ. The CDR3 length is 14 residues. The CDR3 DNA reads as TGCGCCAGCAGCTCGGACGGACTCTCCTACGAGCAGTACTTC. Translated: CASSSDGLSYEQYF.

The rearrangement links TRBV4-3 to TRBJ1-1; 10 positions match TRBD1. V lost 4 bases to trimming and J lost 7 bases; unmatched junction nucleotides: 9. CDR1 is LGHNA and CDR2 is YSLEER in the germline V gene. This CDR3 comprises 15 residues. The CDR3 DNA reads TGCGCCAGCAGCCGGGTGGGACAGGGGAGGATTGAAGCTTTCTTT. This gives the protein CASSRVGQGRIEAFF.

In regard to this clone: This same CDR3 is encoded by further DNA sequences in the sample. V and J are TRBV2 and TRBJ1-4; 9 bases map to TRBD1. The CDR3 runs to 14 residues. Germline V CDR1 and CDR2: SNHLY, FYNNEI. V shed 4 bases, J shed 7 bases, and the junction held 4 bases outside the gene matches. In DNA form, the CDR3 reads TGTGCCAGCAGTGTGGGACAGGGAGGTGAAAAACTGTTTTTT. Translation: CASSVGQGGEKLFF.

The chain has TRBV6-5 and TRBJ1-3, with D unclear. The V end lost 5 bases, the J end lost 2 bases, and 7 bases lay between the germline ends. CDR1 and CDR2 (germline): MNHEY, SVGAGI. CDR3 length: 13 amino acids. This CDR3 reads CASSGRPGNTIYF. As DNA, the CDR3 is TGTGCCAGCAGTGGCAGGCCTGGAAACACCATATATTTT.

This clone was detected only a few times. J is TRBJ1-5 and V is TRBV28; D may be TRBD1 (5 bases). Per germline, CDR1 MDHEN and CDR2 SYDVKM. There are 14 residues in the CDR3. Trimming removed 3 bases from V and 6 bases from J, with 12 bases in between. The CDR3 loop reads CASSLAGLTQPQHF. DNA for the CDR3: TGTGCCAGCAGTTTGGCAGGGTTAACTCAGCCCCAGCATTTT.

The rearrangement joins TRBV28 to TRBJ2-7; 9 positions agree with TRBD1. Germline-derived CDR1 and CDR2 are MDHEN and SYDVKM. The ends lost 4 bases at V and 6 bases at J; junction bases unmatched: 10. The CDR3 contains 15 residues. Here the CDR3 reads CASSSRGQGQPEQYF. The CDR3 DNA reads TGTGCCAGCAGTTCGAGGGGACAGGGCCAGCCCGAGCAGTACTTC.

The rearrangement joins TRBV30 to TRBJ2-1; D gene unclear. The CDR3 has 11 amino acids. Trimming stripped 5 bases from V and 6 bases from J, with 8 bases between. Germline CDR1 GTSNPN, CDR2 SVGIG (reference sequence). CDR3 amino acids: CAWLSLNEQFF. The DNA for the CDR3 is TGTGCCTGGCTGTCACTCAATGAGCAGTTCTTC.

This chain joins TRBV5-4 and TRBJ2-1, with D possibly TRBD2 on 6 matching bases. CDR1 is SGHNT, CDR2 YYREEE, per germline (reference sequence). The CDR3 is 15 residues long. Trimming removed 1 base at V and 0 bases at J, with 8 bases between. CDR3 loop: CASSLRGSSYNEQFF. CDR3 bases: TGTGCCAGCAGCTTGCGGGGGAGCTCCTACAATGAGCAGTTCTTC.

Here the CDR3 reads CSVAGTGDYGYTF. The CDR3, as DNA: TGCAGCGTGGCCGGGACAGGGGACTATGGCTACACCTTC. The V gene is TRBV29-1, the J gene TRBJ1-2, with 10 bases fitting TRBD1. CDR1 and CDR2 (germline): SQVTM, ANQGSEA. The CDR3 extends over 13 amino acids. The trim removed 6 bases at V and 3 bases at J, leaving 4 bases unmatched. The full variable domain, rest sourced from reference TRBV29-1 and TRBJ1-2, is SAVISQKPSRDICQRGTSLTIQCQVDSQVTMMFWYRQQPGQSLTLIATANQGSEATYESGFVIDKFPISRPNLTFSTLTVSNMSPEDSSIYLCSVAGTGDYGYTFGSGTRLTVV.

The chain links TRBV5-6 to TRBJ1-1, with no clear D. Germline V CDR1 and CDR2: SGHDT, YYEEEE. V lost 2 bases to trimming and J lost 11 bases, with 19 bases between them. This CDR3 contains 14 residues. CDR3 in DNA: TGTGCCAGCAGCTTACGGCAATCGAACACGGGGGCTTTCTTT. Its protein product is CASSLRQSNTGAFF.

The CDR3 region has the DNA TGCAGGGTGGCGACATACAATGAGCAGTTCTTC. It codes for CRVATYNEQFF. V and J are TRBV29-1 and TRBJ2-7; no definite D call. The DNA matches TRBJ2-1 better at its end, which makes the J call doubtful. Germline V gene sequence: CDR1 SQVTM, CDR2 ANQGSEA. This CDR3 contains 11 residues.

This clone occurred once. V and J are TRBV30 and TRBJ1-2, with unresolved D. The V and J ends lost 8 bases and 9 bases respectively, with 19 bases between them. The CDR3 is 12 amino acids. Germline loops: CDR1 GTSNPN, CDR2 SVGIG (reference sequence). CDR3 in DNA: TGTGCCGGTGGGCAGCTAGCAAGGAGCTACACCTTC. Residues: CAGGQLARSYTF.

The rearrangement joins TRBV21-1 to TRBJ1-5; the table gives TRBD1 as D, unverified against the DNA. TRBV21-1 is termed a pseudogene. This CDR3 region has 13 residues. For the CDR3, the DNA is TGTGCCAGCAGCACCTACAGGGATCAGCCCCAGCATTTT. Translation gives CASSTYRDQPQHF.

The CDR3 here is CASSPRLASEELFF. The CDR3 region has the DNA TGTGCCAGCAGTCCCCGTCTAGCGTCGGAGGAGCTGTTTTTT. This chain links TRBV25-1 with TRBJ2-2, with D maybe TRBD2 (6 bases). Germline-derived CDR1 and CDR2 are MGHDK and SYGVNS. The CDR3 extends over 14 amino acids. The ends were cut back, 5 bases at V and 10 bases at J, with 17 bases in the middle.

The chain has TRBV5-4 and TRBJ2-6, with 9 bases that match TRBD1. CDR1 is SGHNT, CDR2 YYREEE, per germline (reference sequence). The length of the CDR3 is 18 residues. The junction had 8 bases not matched to a gene; V was cut back by 0 bases and J by 4 bases. The CDR3 sequence is CASSLARDRGMGANVLTF. The CDR3 DNA reads as TGTGCCAGCAGCTTGGCCAGAGACAGGGGGATGGGGGCCAACGTCCTGACTTTC.

The V gene is TRBV28, the J gene TRBJ2-7, with D perhaps matching TRBD2 (5 bases). Between the trimmed V and J ends, which lost 4 bases and 3 bases, there was a span of 10 bases. Germline V gene lookup returns CDR1 MDHEN and CDR2 SYDVKM. CDR3 length equals 13 residues. The CDR3 here is CASSSSGDYEQYF. The CDR3 nucleotides are TGTGCCAGCAGTTCTTCCGGGGACTACGAGCAGTACTTC.

The chain couples TRBV30 to TRBJ1-2; a weak D match, TRBD1 (6 bases). Trimming took 2 bases from V and 7 from J, leaving 11 bases between them. The germline CDR1 and CDR2 sequences are GTSNPN and SVGIG (reference sequence). The CDR3 contains 12 residues. The CDR3 DNA reads as TGTGCCTGGAGTACAGGGCAGAGTGGCTACACCTTC. The encoded protein is CAWSTGQSGYTF.

This chain connects TRBV6-1 to TRBJ1-6, with 7 bases matching TRBD1. This CDR3 has 14 residues. Germline V gives CDR1 MNHNS, CDR2 SASEGT. The V and J ends lost 7 bases and 6 bases, in that order; junction bases with no gene match: 6. As DNA, the CDR3 is TGTGCCAGCAACCCCGGGACAGCTAATTCACCCCTCCACTTT. It translates to CASNPGTANSPLHF.

The rearrangement uses TRBV11-2 and TRBJ1-2; no clear D. CDR3 length: 13 amino acids. With 5 bases removed from V and 4 bases from J, the gap between germline ends came to 11 bases. Germline V gene data show CDR1 as SGHAT and CDR2 as FQNNGV. CDR3 DNA: TGTGCCAGCAGCATAGGACTCCCCTATGGCTACACCTTC. Translated: CASSIGLPYGYTF.

J is TRBJ2-7 and V is TRBV4-1; 8 bases align to TRBD2. The V segment lost 6 bases and the J segment 0 bases; nucleotides outside the gene matches: 13. In germline, CDR1 is MGHRA, CDR2 YSYEKL. This CDR3 is 17 amino acids long. The CDR3 loop reads CASRPRASGRSSYEQYF. DNA of the CDR3: TGCGCCAGCAGGCCCAGGGCTAGCGGGCGAAGCTCCTACGAGCAGTACTTC.

This clone has just one count. The genes are TRBV27 and TRBJ2-2, with D perhaps matching TRBD1 (5 bases). In germline, CDR1 is MNHEY, CDR2 SMNVEV (reference sequence). The CDR3 extends over 13 amino acids. Trimming took 5 bases from V and 7 from J, leaving 11 bases between them. CDR3 residues: CASSLQGGGELFF. The CDR3 DNA is TGTGCCAGCAGTCTCCAGGGCGGCGGGGAGCTGTTTTTT.

The genes are TRBV6-4 and TRBJ2-7, with 12 positions matching TRBD2. V lost 5 bases, J lost 2 bases, and 4 bases stayed unmatched. Germline loops: CDR1 MRHNA, CDR2 SNTAGT. The CDR3 consists of 15 residues. CDR3 loop: CASSPLAGGPYEQYF. The DNA for the CDR3 is TGTGCCAGCAGTCCTCTAGCGGGAGGGCCCTACGAGCAGTACTTC.